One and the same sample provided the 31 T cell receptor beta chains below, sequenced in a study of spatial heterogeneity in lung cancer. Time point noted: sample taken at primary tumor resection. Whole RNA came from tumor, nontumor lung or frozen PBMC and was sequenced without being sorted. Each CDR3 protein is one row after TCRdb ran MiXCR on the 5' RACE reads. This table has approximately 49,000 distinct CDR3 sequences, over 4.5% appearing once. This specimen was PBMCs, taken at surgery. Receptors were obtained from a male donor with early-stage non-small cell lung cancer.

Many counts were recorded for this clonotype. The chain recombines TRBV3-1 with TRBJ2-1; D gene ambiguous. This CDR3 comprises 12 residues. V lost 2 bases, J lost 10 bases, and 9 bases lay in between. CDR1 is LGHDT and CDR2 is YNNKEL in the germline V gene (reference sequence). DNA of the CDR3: TGTGCCAGCAGCCAATCAAACAGAGAGCAGTTCTTC. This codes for CASSQSNREQFF.

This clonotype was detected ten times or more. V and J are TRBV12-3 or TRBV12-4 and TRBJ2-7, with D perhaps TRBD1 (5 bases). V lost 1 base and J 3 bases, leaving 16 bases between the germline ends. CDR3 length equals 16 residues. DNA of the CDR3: TGTGCCAGCAGTTTAGAGGGGCAAGGTCCTTACTACGAGCAGTACTTC. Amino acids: CASSLEGQGPYYEQYF.

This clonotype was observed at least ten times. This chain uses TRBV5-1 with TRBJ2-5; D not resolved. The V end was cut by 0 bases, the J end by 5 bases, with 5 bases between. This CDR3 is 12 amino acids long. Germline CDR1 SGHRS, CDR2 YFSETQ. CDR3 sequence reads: CASSLGSETQYF. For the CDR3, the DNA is TGCGCCAGCAGCTTGGGATCGGAGACCCAGTACTTC.

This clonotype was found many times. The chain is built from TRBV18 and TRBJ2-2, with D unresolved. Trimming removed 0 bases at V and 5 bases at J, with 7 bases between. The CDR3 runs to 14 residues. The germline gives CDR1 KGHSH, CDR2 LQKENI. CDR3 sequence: CASSPPSVTGELFF. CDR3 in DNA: TGTGCCAGCTCACCACCATCGGTAACCGGGGAGCTGTTTTTT.

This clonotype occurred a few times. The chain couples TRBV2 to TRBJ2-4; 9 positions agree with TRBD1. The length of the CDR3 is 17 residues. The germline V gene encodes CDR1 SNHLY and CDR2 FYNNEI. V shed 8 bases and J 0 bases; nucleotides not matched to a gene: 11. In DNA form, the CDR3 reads TGTGCCAGCGTGGAGACAGGGGGGCCTCTAGCCAAAAACATTCAGTACTTC. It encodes CASVETGGPLAKNIQYF.

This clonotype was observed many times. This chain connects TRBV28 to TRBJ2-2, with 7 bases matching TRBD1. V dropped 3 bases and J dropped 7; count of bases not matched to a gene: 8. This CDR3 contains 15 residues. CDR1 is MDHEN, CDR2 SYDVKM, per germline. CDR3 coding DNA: TGTGCCAGCAGTTTGTGGGCAGGGGGTAACGGGGAGCTGTTTTTT. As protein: CASSLWAGGNGELFF.

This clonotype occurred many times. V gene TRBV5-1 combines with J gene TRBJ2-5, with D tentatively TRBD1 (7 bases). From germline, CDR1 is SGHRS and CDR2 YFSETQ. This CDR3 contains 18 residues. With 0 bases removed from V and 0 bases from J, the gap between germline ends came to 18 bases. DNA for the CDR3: TGCGCCAGCAGCTTGGCAGGGGGAGGTAGCGGCAACCAAGAGACCCAGTACTTC. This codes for CASSLAGGGSGNQETQYF.

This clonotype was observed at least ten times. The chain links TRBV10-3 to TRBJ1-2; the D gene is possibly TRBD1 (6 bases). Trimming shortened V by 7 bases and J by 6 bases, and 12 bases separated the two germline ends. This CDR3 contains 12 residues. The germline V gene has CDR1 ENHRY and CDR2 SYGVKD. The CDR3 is CAINREGNGYTF. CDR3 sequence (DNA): TGTGCCATCAACAGGGAGGGGAATGGCTACACCTTC.

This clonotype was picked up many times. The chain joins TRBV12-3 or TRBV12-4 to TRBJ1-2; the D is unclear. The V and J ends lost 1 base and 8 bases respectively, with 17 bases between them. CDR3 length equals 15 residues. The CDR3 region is CASSLVGRASRGYTF. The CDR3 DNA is TGTGCCAGCAGTTTAGTTGGTAGGGCGTCGCGGGGCTACACCTTC.

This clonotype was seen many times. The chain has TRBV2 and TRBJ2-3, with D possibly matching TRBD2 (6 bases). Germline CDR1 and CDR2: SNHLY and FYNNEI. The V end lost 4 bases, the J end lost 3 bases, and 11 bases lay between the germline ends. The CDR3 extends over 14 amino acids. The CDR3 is CASSVMGRTDTQYF. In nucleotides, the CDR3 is TGTGCCAGCAGTGTTATGGGGAGGACAGATACGCAGTATTTT. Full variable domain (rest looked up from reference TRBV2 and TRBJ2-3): EPEVTQTPSHQVTQMGQEVILRCVPISNHLYFYWYRQILGQKVEFLVSFYNNEISEKSEIFDDQFSVERPDGSNFTLKIRSTKLEDSAMYFCASSVMGRTDTQYFGPGTRLTVL.

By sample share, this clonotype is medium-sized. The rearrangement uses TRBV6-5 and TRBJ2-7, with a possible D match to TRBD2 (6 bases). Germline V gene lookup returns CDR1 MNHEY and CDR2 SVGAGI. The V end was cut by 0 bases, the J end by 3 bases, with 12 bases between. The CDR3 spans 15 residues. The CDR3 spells CASSYSSYGSYEQYF. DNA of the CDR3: TGTGCCAGCAGTTACTCTAGCTACGGGAGCTACGAGCAGTACTTC.

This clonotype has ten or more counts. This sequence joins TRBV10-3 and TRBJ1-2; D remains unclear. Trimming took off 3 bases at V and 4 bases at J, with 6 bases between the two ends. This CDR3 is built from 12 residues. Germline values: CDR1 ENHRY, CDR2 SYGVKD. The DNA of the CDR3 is TGTGCCATCAGTGATATCCCCTATGGCTACACCTTC. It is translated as CAISDIPYGYTF.

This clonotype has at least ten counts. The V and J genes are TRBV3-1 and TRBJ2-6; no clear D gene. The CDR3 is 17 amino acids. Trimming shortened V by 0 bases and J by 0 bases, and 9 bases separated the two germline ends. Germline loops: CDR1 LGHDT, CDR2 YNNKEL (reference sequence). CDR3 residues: CASSQEQAFSGANVLTF. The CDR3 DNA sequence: TGTGCCAGCAGCCAAGAACAAGCCTTCTCTGGGGCCAACGTCCTGACTTTC.

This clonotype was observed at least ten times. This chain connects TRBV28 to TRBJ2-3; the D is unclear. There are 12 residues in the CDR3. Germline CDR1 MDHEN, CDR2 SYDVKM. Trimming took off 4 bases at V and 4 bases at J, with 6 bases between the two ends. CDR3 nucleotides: TGTGCCAGCAGTTCTCCCCCAGATACGCAGTATTTT. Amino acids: CASSSPPDTQYF.

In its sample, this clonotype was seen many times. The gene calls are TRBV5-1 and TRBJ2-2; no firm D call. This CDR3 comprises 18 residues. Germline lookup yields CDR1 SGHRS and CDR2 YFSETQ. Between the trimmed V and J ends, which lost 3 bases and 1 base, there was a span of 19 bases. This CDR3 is CASSSRPTMLGNTGELFF. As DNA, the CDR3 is TGCGCCAGCAGCTCACGACCGACCATGTTGGGGAACACCGGGGAGCTGTTTTTT.

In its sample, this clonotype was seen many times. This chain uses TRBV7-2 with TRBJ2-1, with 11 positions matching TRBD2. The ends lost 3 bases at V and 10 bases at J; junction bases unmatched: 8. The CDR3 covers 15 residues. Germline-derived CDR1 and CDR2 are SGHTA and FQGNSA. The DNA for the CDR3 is TGTGCCAGCAGCTTCTGGCTAGCGGGAGGTGGGGAGCAGTTCTTC. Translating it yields CASSFWLAGGGEQFF.

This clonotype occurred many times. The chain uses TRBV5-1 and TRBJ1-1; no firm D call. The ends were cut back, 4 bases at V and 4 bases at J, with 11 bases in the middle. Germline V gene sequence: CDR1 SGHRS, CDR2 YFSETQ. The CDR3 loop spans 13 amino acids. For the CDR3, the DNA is TGCGCCAGCAGCCTTGGGCGTGCCACTGAAGCTTTCTTT. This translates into CASSLGRATEAFF.

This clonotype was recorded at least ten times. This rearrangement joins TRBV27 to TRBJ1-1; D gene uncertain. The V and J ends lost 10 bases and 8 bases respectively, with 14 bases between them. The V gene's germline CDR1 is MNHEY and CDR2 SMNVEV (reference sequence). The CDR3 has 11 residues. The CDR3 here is CANLGRREAFF. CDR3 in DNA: TGTGCCAACCTCGGGCGCAGGGAAGCTTTCTTT.

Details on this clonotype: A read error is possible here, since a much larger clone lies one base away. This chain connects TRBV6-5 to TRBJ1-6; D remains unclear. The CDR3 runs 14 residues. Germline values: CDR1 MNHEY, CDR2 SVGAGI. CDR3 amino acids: CASSRRTHNLPLHF. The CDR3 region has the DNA TGTGCCAGCAGCAGACGGACTCATAATTTACCCCTCCACTTT.

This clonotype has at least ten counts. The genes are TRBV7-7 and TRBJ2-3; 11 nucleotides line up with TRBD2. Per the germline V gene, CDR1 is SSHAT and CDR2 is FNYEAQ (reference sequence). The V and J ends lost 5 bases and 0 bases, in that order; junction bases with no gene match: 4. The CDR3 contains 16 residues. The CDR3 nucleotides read TGTGCCAGCAGCCTCCGACTAGCGGGAAGCACAGATACGCAGTATTTT. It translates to CASSLRLAGSTDTQYF.

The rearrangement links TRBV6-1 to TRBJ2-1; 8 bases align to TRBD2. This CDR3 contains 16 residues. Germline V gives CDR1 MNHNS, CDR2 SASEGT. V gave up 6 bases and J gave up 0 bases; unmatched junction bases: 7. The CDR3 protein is CASSQLAVTSYNEQFF. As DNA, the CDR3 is TGTGCCAGCAGCCAACTAGCGGTCACCTCCTACAATGAGCAGTTCTTC.

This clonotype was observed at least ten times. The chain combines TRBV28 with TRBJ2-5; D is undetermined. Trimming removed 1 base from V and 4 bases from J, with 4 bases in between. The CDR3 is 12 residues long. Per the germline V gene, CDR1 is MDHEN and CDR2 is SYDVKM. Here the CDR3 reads CASSLLPETQYF. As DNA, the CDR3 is TGTGCCAGCAGTTTATTGCCAGAGACCCAGTACTTC.

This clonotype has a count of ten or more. In DNA form, the CDR3 reads TGCAGTGCTAGTCTCCTAGCGGGAGAAGAGACCCAGTACTTC. It is translated as CSASLLAGEETQYF. The J gene is TRBJ2-5, the V gene TRBV20-1, with TRBD2 identical over 10 bases. The junction had 4 bases not matched to a gene; V was cut back by 3 bases and J by 3 bases. Germline CDR1 is DFQATT and CDR2 is SNEGSKA (reference sequence). This CDR3 spans 14 amino acids.

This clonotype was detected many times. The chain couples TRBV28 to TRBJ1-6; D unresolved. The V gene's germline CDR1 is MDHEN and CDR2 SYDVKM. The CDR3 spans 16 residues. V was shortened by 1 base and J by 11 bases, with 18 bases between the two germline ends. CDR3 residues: CASSLLKISGKAPLHF. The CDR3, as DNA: TGTGCCAGCAGTTTATTAAAAATTTCGGGGAAAGCACCCCTCCACTTT.

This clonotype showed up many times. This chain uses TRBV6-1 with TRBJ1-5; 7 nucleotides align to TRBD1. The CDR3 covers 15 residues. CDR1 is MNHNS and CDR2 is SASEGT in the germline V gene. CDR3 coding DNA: TGTGGGACAGCAGTGACAGGGAGGGGCAATCAGCCCCAGCATTTT. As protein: CGTAVTGRGNQPQHF.

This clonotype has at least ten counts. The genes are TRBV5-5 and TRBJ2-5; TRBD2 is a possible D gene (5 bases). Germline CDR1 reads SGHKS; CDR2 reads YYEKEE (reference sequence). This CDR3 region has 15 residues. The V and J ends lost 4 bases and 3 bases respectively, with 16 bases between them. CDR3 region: CASSPRWAGEETQYF. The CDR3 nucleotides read TGTGCCAGCAGCCCGCGGTGGGCCGGGGAAGAGACCCAGTACTTC.

The CDR3 protein is CASSQGPGSLSKQYF. The DNA of the CDR3 is TGTGCCAGCAGCCAAGGACCCGGGTCTCTTAGCAAGCAGTACTTC. The chain employs TRBV7-9 and TRBJ2-7; D gene uncertain. Germline CDR1 is SEHNR and CDR2 is FQNEAQ (reference sequence). Trimming cost V 5 bases and J 8 bases, with 22 bases left between them. This CDR3 spans 15 amino acids.

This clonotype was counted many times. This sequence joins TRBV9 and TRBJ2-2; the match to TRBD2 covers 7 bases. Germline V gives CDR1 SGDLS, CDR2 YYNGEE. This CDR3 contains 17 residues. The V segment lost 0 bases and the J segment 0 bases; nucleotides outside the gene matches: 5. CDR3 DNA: TGTGCCAGCAGCGTAGCTGGGCTAGCGGCGAACACCGGGGAGCTGTTTTTT. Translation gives CASSVAGLAANTGELFF.

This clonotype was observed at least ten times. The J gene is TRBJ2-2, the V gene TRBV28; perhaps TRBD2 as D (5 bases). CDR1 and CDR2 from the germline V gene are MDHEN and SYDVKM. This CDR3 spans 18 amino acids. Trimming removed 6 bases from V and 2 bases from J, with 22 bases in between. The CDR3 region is CASRSLRVGNINTGELFF. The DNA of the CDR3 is TGTGCCAGCAGATCCCTGAGGGTAGGAAACATCAACACCGGGGAGCTGTTTTTT.

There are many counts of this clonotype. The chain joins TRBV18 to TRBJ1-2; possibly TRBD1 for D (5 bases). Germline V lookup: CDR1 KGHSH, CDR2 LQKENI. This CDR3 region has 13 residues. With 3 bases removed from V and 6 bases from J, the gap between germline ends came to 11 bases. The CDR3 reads CASSPAGKHGYTF. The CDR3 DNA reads TGTGCCAGCTCACCTGCAGGGAAACATGGCTACACCTTC.

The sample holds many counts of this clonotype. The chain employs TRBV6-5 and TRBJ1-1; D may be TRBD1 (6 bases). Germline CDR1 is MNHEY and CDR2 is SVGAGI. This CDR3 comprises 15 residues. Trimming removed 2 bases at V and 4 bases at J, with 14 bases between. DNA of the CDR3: TGTGCCAGCAGTTACGCCAGGGGAGGTAGCACTGAAGCTTTCTTT. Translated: CASSYARGGSTEAFF.